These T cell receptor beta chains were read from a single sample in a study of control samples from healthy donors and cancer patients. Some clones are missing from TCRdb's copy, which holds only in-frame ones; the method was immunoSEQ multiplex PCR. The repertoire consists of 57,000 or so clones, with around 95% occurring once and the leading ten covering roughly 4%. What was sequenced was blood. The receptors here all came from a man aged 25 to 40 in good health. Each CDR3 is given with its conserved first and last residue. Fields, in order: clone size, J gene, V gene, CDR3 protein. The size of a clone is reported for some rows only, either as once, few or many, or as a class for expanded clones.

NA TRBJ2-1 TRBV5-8 CASSRSGRSYNEQFF
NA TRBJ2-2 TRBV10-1 CASRRTSGRTGELFF
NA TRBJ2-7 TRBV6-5 CASSRSVGQQYF
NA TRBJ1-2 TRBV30 CAWERSARGYGYTF
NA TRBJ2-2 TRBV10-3 CAISEPSRNTGELFF
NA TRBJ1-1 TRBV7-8 CASSLLGMNTEAFF
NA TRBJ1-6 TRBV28 CASSLWVSPLHF
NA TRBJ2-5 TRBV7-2 CASSLRYREFLETQYF
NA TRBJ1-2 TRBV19 CASSRGREDGYTF
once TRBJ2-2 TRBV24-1 CATRGTSGSGSTGELFF
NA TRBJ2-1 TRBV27 CASSFPAAGNEQFF
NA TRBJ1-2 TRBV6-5 CASRMTGIANYGYTF
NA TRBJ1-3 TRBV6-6 CASSPQDRNSGNTIYF
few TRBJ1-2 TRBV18 CASSPRLDGMSGYTF
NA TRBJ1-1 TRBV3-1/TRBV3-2 CASRGGDMNTEAFF
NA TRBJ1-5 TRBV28 CASSTPSVEWMRPQHF
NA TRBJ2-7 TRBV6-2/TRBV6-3 CASSYSIGGADEQYF